The rows below give T cell receptor beta chains drawn from one sample of a study of T cells after yellow fever vaccination. TCRdb re-analysed the 5' RACE reads in MiXCR, keeping a single row per CDR3 protein. The table lists some 420,000 distinct CDR3 sequences, approximately 18% of them singletons. Here the sequenced sample was PBMCs, taken before the yellow fever booster vaccination. The receptors were sampled from a man aged 18 to 35 who received the YFV17D yellow fever vaccine. The CDR3 runs from the conserved cysteine through the conserved F or W. A D gene is named only where the DNA matches it firmly. Not all rows give a size; the values are once, few, many and, for expanded clones, a class.

clone size: .
J gene: TRBJ1-1
D gene: .
V gene: TRBV6-5
CDR3 DNA: TGTGCCAGCAGGAGGGGAGGGGCGAACACTGAAGCTTTCTTT
CDR3 protein: CASRRGGANTEAFF

clone size: .
J gene: TRBJ1-2
D gene: .
V gene: TRBV7-9
CDR3 DNA: TGTGCCAGCAGCTTAGACAGGGCTTACTATGGCTACACCTTC
CDR3 protein: CASSLDRAYYGYTF

clone size: .
J gene: TRBJ2-3
D gene: TRBD2
V gene: TRBV5-1
CDR3 DNA: TGCGCCAGCAGCTTGGATCCTAGCGGGGGGGGCACAGATACGCAGTATTTT
CDR3 protein: CASSLDPSGGGTDTQYF

clone size: .
J gene: TRBJ1-1
D gene: .
V gene: TRBV4-1
CDR3 DNA: TGCGCCAGCAGCGAAGGGAATGCGAACACTGAAGCTTTCTTT
CDR3 protein: CASSEGNANTEAFF

clone size: .
J gene: TRBJ2-5
D gene: TRBD1
V gene: TRBV6-1
CDR3 DNA: TGTGCCAGCACTGCCAGGGGGCGAGAGACCCAGTACTTC
CDR3 protein: CASTARGRETQYF

clone size: few
J gene: TRBJ2-7
D gene: .
V gene: TRBV4-3
CDR3 DNA: TGCGCCAGCAGCCAAGTTCTTGTGCGAGAGGAGCAGTACTTC
CDR3 protein: CASSQVLVREEQYF

clone size: .
J gene: TRBJ1-6
D gene: .
V gene: TRBV6-2/TRBV6-3
CDR3 DNA: TGTGCCAGCAGTTACGATCGGGGCCAATCACCCCTCCACTTT
CDR3 protein: CASSYDRGQSPLHF

clone size: many
J gene: TRBJ2-3
D gene: TRBD2
V gene: TRBV7-3
CDR3 DNA: TGTGCCAGCAGCCTACTAGCGGCTAGCACAGATACGCAGTATTTT
CDR3 protein: CASSLLAASTDTQYF

clone size: .
J gene: TRBJ1-2
D gene: .
V gene: TRBV20-1
CDR3 DNA: TGCAGTGCCCGCGACCCGACCTCCTATGGCTACACCTTC
CDR3 protein: CSARDPTSYGYTF

clone size: few
J gene: TRBJ2-3
D gene: .
V gene: TRBV7-9
CDR3 DNA: TGTGCCAGCAGCTTTTCAGGAAGGACGCAGTATTTT
CDR3 protein: CASSFSGRTQYF

clone size: .
J gene: TRBJ2-3
D gene: TRBD2
V gene: TRBV28
CDR3 DNA: TGTGCCAGCACTGGGACTAGCGTGGGTGGGTTGGATACGCAGTATTTT
CDR3 protein: CASTGTSVGGLDTQYF

clone size: .
J gene: TRBJ1-2
D gene: TRBD1
V gene: TRBV5-5
CDR3 DNA: TGTGCCAGCAGCTTGACCGGGACAGACTATGGCTACACCTTC
CDR3 protein: CASSLTGTDYGYTF

clone size: .
J gene: TRBJ1-2
D gene: .
V gene: TRBV6-6
CDR3 DNA: TGTGCCAGCAGTTATATCCAGGGAGGGGATGGCTACACCTTC
CDR3 protein: CASSYIQGGDGYTF

clone size: .
J gene: TRBJ2-7
D gene: TRBD2
V gene: TRBV7-2
CDR3 DNA: TGTGCCAGCAGCTTAGTATCGGGGGGGGTATCCTACGAGCAGTACTTC
CDR3 protein: CASSLVSGGVSYEQYF

clone size: many
J gene: TRBJ1-3
D gene: .
V gene: TRBV7-2
CDR3 DNA: TGTGCCAGCAGCTTGGGGCAGGGAAACACCATATATTTT
CDR3 protein: CASSLGQGNTIYF

clone size: .
J gene: TRBJ1-2
D gene: .
V gene: TRBV29-1
CDR3 DNA: TGCAGCGTACACGTTAACTATGGCTACACCTTC
CDR3 protein: CSVHVNYGYTF

clone size: .
J gene: TRBJ2-2
D gene: TRBD1
V gene: TRBV12-3/TRBV12-4
CDR3 DNA: TGTGCCAGCAGTTTCGAAGCGACAGGGGGCGTCGGGGAGCTGTTTTTT
CDR3 protein: CASSFEATGGVGELFF

clone size: .
J gene: TRBJ2-5
D gene: TRBD2
V gene: TRBV20-1
CDR3 DNA: TGCAGTGCTAGAGATTGGAGGGGTCTGACGGGGGGGCCAGAGACCCAGTACTTC
CDR3 protein: CSARDWRGLTGGPETQYF

clone size: .
J gene: TRBJ2-5
D gene: .
V gene: TRBV7-3
CDR3 DNA: TGTGCCAGCAGTCGGACAAGCGTAGAGACCCAGTACTTC
CDR3 protein: CASSRTSVETQYF

clone size: .
J gene: TRBJ2-3
D gene: .
V gene: TRBV11-2
CDR3 DNA: TGTGCCAGCAGCCCACCAGGGGGGAGAACAGATACGCAGTATTTT
CDR3 protein: CASSPPGGRTDTQYF

clone size: .
J gene: TRBJ2-3
D gene: TRBD2
V gene: TRBV19
CDR3 DNA: TGTGCCAGTATACCTAGCGGGGTTTCAGATACGCAGTATTTT
CDR3 protein: CASIPSGVSDTQYF

clone size: .
J gene: TRBJ2-1
D gene: .
V gene: TRBV6-1
CDR3 DNA: TGTGCCAGCAGGATTCCAGGGATTTTAAATGAGCAGTTCTTC
CDR3 protein: CASRIPGILNEQFF

clone size: .
J gene: TRBJ1-2
D gene: .
V gene: TRBV27
CDR3 DNA: TGTGCCAGCAGTTTATCGGCCGTGGCCTATGGCTACACCTTC
CDR3 protein: CASSLSAVAYGYTF